The 29 T cell receptor beta chains listed next were all sequenced from one sample in a study of T cells after yellow fever vaccination. From the 5' RACE reads, TCRdb called clonotypes with MiXCR, one entry per CDR3 protein. The data show almost 30,000 distinct CDR3 sequences, about 5% seen once. The source was CD8+ T cells sorted from PBMCs, collected 10 days after the yellow fever booster vaccination. The receptors derive from a man aged 25 to 40 who received the YFV17D yellow fever vaccine.

The rearrangement links TRBV6-1 to TRBJ2-7, with TRBD2 matching 10 bases. The length of the CDR3 is 14 residues. J gave up 6 bases and V 7 bases, and 9 bases lay outside the gene matches. Germline CDR1 reads MNHNS; CDR2 reads SASEGT. The CDR3 loop is CASTPAGGGVEQYF. The CDR3 DNA reads as TGTGCCAGCACTCCAGCGGGAGGGGGGGTCGAGCAGTACTTC.

The sample holds many counts of this clonotype. The genes are TRBV5-1 and TRBJ2-7, with D possibly matching TRBD1 (5 bases). CDR1 and CDR2 from the germline V gene are SGHRS and YFSETQ. The germline V and J ends were trimmed by 4 bases and 2 bases, with 19 bases remaining between them. This CDR3 region has 16 residues. The CDR3 bases are TGCGCCAGCAGCCTGGAACAAACAGGTTCTCCCTACGAGCAGTACTTC. It yields the protein CASSLEQTGSPYEQYF.

This clonotype was detected many times. The chain employs TRBV25-1 and TRBJ2-5, with D possibly TRBD2 on 5 matching bases. Germline V lookup: CDR1 MGHDK, CDR2 SYGVNS. The V end lost 5 bases, the J end lost 4 bases, and 11 bases lay between the germline ends. The CDR3 totals 13 residues. CDR3 protein: CASSKHSGETQYF. The CDR3 bases are TGTGCCAGCAGTAAACACAGCGGAGAGACCCAGTACTTC.

This clonotype was found many times. The chain links TRBV28 to TRBJ2-7, with D perhaps TRBD1 (6 bases). The germline V gene has CDR1 MDHEN and CDR2 SYDVKM. The CDR3 runs to 13 residues. The V end lost 8 bases, the J end lost 2 bases, and 13 bases lay between the germline ends. CDR3 region: CASGDRNPYEQYF. CDR3 nucleotide sequence: TGTGCCAGCGGAGACAGGAACCCCTACGAGCAGTACTTC.

This clonotype was counted ten times or more. This chain's CDR3 is CASSLGGLAGDYEQYF. The CDR3 DNA follows: TGTGCCAGCAGCTTGGGGGGACTAGCGGGAGACTACGAGCAGTACTTC. The chain employs TRBV5-5 and TRBJ2-7; TRBD2 matches 14 bases. Germline V gene lookup returns CDR1 SGHKS and CDR2 YYEKEE (reference sequence). The CDR3 covers 16 residues. The trim removed 0 bases at V and 3 bases at J, leaving 2 bases unmatched.

A single count supports this clonotype. A read error is possible here, since a much larger clone lies one base away. This sequence joins TRBV7-8 and TRBJ2-1; D is ambiguous. Germline V lookup: CDR1 SGHVS, CDR2 FQNEAQ. The CDR3 consists of 11 residues. The CDR3 protein is CASSLGSDTDF. In DNA, the CDR3 is TGTGCCAGCAGCTTAGGGTCAGATACCGACTTC.

This clonotype was counted ten times or more. V gene TRBV4-3 combines with J gene TRBJ2-7; D is possibly TRBD2 (5 bases). Germline values: CDR1 LGHNA, CDR2 YSLEER. The CDR3 is made up of 16 amino acids. Trimming removed 0 bases from V and 0 bases from J, with 12 bases in between. CDR3 protein: CASSQDLLAHSYEQYF. In DNA form, the CDR3 reads TGCGCCAGCAGCCAAGATTTGCTAGCCCACTCCTACGAGCAGTACTTC.

Only a few counts were recorded for this clonotype. The V gene is TRBV12-3 or TRBV12-4, the J gene TRBJ2-1; TRBD2 aligns across 9 bases. J lost 4 bases, V lost 10 bases, and 23 bases had no gene match. The CDR3 has 19 residues. The CDR3 nucleotides read TGTGCCATCTGTTTAGAACTAGCGGGCTTGGGGGACCTTTACAATGAGCAGTTCTTC. Amino acids: CAICLELAGLGDLYNEQFF.

This clonotype was detected ten times or more. The chain carries TRBV20-1 and TRBJ2-1, with D tentatively TRBD1 or TRBD2 (5 bases each). CDR3 length: 19 amino acids. V was shortened by 3 bases and J by 2 bases, with 26 bases between the two germline ends. The germline CDR1 and CDR2 sequences are DFQATT and SNEGSKA (reference sequence). CDR3 bases: TGCAGTGCTAGCCAAACCCCCCTGACCGGGACCGTAACCTACAATGAGCAGTTCTTC. This sequence encodes CSASQTPLTGTVTYNEQFF.

This clonotype came up many times. The genes are TRBV9 and TRBJ2-1, with 8 bases fitting TRBD2. The germline CDR1 and CDR2 sequences are SGDLS and YYNGEE. CDR3 length: 15 residues. Trimming took 2 bases from V and 7 from J; bases not matched to a gene: 8. CDR3 region: CASSVLSGSPNEQFF. CDR3 bases: TGTGCCAGCAGCGTCCTGAGCGGGAGTCCGAATGAGCAGTTCTTC.

This rearrangement joins TRBV12-3 or TRBV12-4 to TRBJ2-5; possibly TRBD1 or TRBD2 for D (5 bases each). The V end lost 3 bases, the J end lost 5 bases, and 28 bases lay between the germline ends. CDR3 length: 19 residues. Here the CDR3 DNA reads TGTGCCAGCAGTTTCGGGCTCCCGGACGGGGCTTTAAAATTGGAGACCCAGTACTTC. Its protein product is CASSFGLPDGALKLETQYF.

This clonotype was counted ten times or more. The genes are TRBV7-2 and TRBJ1-1, with a tentative D call TRBD1 (5 bases). Trimming stripped 3 bases from V and 5 bases from J, with 19 bases between. Germline assignment: CDR1 SGHTA and CDR2 FQGNSA. The length of the CDR3 is 16 residues. CDR3 nucleotides: TGTGCCAGCAGCTTTATTTCGGTGGGGGAGGGGACTGAAGCTTTCTTT. This codes for CASSFISVGEGTEAFF. The variable domain in full, completed from reference TRBV7-2 and TRBJ1-1, reads GAGVSQSPSNKVTEKGKDVELRCDPISGHTALYWYRQSLGQGLEFLIYFQGNSAPDKSGLPSDRFSAERTGGSVSTLTIQRTQQEDSAVYLCASSFISVGEGTEAFFGQGTRLTVV.

The chain joins TRBV24-1 to TRBJ2-1, with TRBD2 identical over 7 bases. This CDR3 has 16 amino acids. The germline V gene encodes CDR1 KGHDR and CDR2 SFDVKD. V lost 1 base, J lost 10 bases, and 12 bases stayed unmatched. Here the CDR3 DNA reads TGTGCCACCAGTGATTTTGAGGCTAGCGGCCCCGGGGAGCAGTTCTTC. Translated, it gives CATSDFEASGPGEQFF.

This clonotype has at least ten counts. The chain joins TRBV7-8 to TRBJ2-1; D gene ambiguous. There are 13 residues in the CDR3. Trimming took 6 bases from V and 5 from J, leaving 11 bases between them. Germline CDR1 reads SGHVS; CDR2 reads FQNEAQ. The CDR3 DNA reads TGTGCCAGCAGTCCAGGAACCCACAATGAGCAGTTCTTC. Amino acid sequence: CASSPGTHNEQFF.

In this sample, this clonotype turned up many times. The J gene is TRBJ2-3, the V gene TRBV7-9; D is tentatively TRBD1 or TRBD2 (5 bases each). This CDR3 contains 15 residues. The germline V gene has CDR1 SEHNR and CDR2 FQNEAQ (reference sequence). V was cut by 1 base and J by 0 bases, with 8 bases left in between. CDR3 amino acids: CASSLGGYSTDTQYF. Written as DNA, the CDR3 is TGTGCCAGCAGCTTAGGGGGGTACAGCACAGATACGCAGTATTTT.

In the case of this clonotype: A much larger clone sits a single nucleotide away, making a read error possible. V gene TRBV7-3 combines with J gene TRBJ1-2, with D tentatively TRBD1 (5 bases). This CDR3 has 14 amino acids. With 5 bases removed from V and 7 bases from J, the gap between germline ends came to 17 bases. Per the germline V gene, CDR1 is SGHTA and CDR2 is FQGTGA. The CDR3 spells CASSPLEGRLGYTF. CDR3 bases: TGTGCCAGCAGCCCCCTTGAGGGACGTCTTGGCTACACCTTC.

This clonotype has at least ten counts. The chain uses TRBV20-1 and TRBJ2-5; no clear D gene. The V end lost 1 base, the J end lost 2 bases, and 8 bases lay between the germline ends. The germline gives CDR1 DFQATT, CDR2 SNEGSKA (reference sequence). The CDR3 length is 13 residues. DNA for the CDR3: TGCAGTGCTAGAGTACGGCGGCAAGAGACCCAGTACTTC. Translated: CSARVRRQETQYF.

The V and J genes are TRBV4-2 and TRBJ2-7; D might be TRBD1 (6 bases). Per germline, CDR1 LGHNA and CDR2 YNFKEQ. The CDR3 consists of 13 residues. V was clipped by 4 bases and J by 6 bases, with 13 bases between them. CDR3 coding DNA: TGTGCCAGCAGCCCCGGGACACAATGCGAGCAGTACTTC. This translates into CASSPGTQCEQYF.

This clonotype was detected ten times or more. J is TRBJ2-1 and V is TRBV9; 7 nucleotides line up with TRBD2. The germline gives CDR1 SGDLS, CDR2 YYNGEE. V shed 5 bases and J 9 bases; nucleotides not matched to a gene: 11. The CDR3 contains 14 residues. The CDR3 here is CASSVGGGTIEQFF. CDR3 nucleotide sequence: TGTGCCAGCAGTGTTGGCGGCGGGACTATTGAGCAGTTCTTC.

The sample holds many counts of this clonotype. The chain joins TRBV15 to TRBJ2-7; D unclear. The V and J ends lost 1 base and 1 base respectively, with 2 bases between them. From germline, CDR1 is LNHNV and CDR2 YYDKDF (reference sequence). This CDR3 contains 12 residues. CDR3 sequence reads: CATSRGSYEQYF. DNA of the CDR3: TGTGCCACCAGCAGAGGTTCCTACGAGCAGTACTTC.

At least ten counts were recorded for this clonotype. J is TRBJ2-5 and V is TRBV6-6; D is unclear. CDR1 MNHNY and CDR2 SVGAGI come from the germline V gene (reference sequence). The CDR3 has 12 residues. Trimming removed 2 bases from V and 5 bases from J, with 6 bases in between. The CDR3 loop is CASSYNYETQYF. The CDR3 DNA is TGTGCCAGCAGTTACAACTATGAGACCCAGTACTTC.

This clonotype has only a few counts. The chain uses TRBV12-3 or TRBV12-4 and TRBJ2-7; 7 bases are a match to TRBD1. The J segment lost 2 bases and the V segment lost 3 bases, leaving 4 bases of the junction unmatched. The CDR3 runs 14 residues. CDR3: CASSFAGGTYEQYF. DNA for the CDR3: TGTGCCAGCAGTTTCGCAGGGGGAACCTACGAGCAGTACTTC.

This clonotype was counted many times. The genes are TRBV5-5 and TRBJ2-1; unclear D gene. Germline V CDR1 and CDR2: SGHKS, YYEKEE (reference sequence). The CDR3 sequence is 12 residues long. With 6 bases removed from V and 7 bases from J, the gap between germline ends came to 11 bases. The CDR3 reads CASTPEGNEQFF. CDR3 nucleotides: TGTGCCAGCACACCCGAAGGTAATGAGCAGTTCTTC.

This clonotype has ten or more counts. The chain has TRBV20-1 and TRBJ2-7; D gene uncertain. Trimming stripped 3 bases from V and 3 bases from J, with 12 bases between. CDR3 length: 13 residues. Germline V lookup: CDR1 DFQATT, CDR2 SNEGSKA (reference sequence). CDR3 region: CSASAPSGYEQYF. The CDR3 bases are TGCAGTGCTAGTGCGCCGTCGGGCTACGAGCAGTACTTC.

Many counts were recorded for this clonotype. The chain recombines TRBV12-3 or TRBV12-4 with TRBJ2-1; TRBD1 matches 7 bases. V trimming: 4 bases; J trimming: 7 bases; junction bases outside the gene matches: 7. The CDR3 loop spans 14 amino acids. The CDR3 DNA follows: TGTGCCAGCAGTTATCTCGACAGGGCGAATGAGCAGTTCTTC. This encodes CASSYLDRANEQFF.

This clonotype has a count of ten or more. The genes are TRBV7-8 and TRBJ2-3; 10 positions agree with TRBD2. This CDR3 comprises 18 residues. Germline trimming cut 2 bases from V and 0 bases from J; bases unmatched to any gene: 8. The V gene's germline CDR1 is SGHVS and CDR2 FQNEAQ. The CDR3 region is CASSLSRLAGTSTDTQYF. CDR3 nucleotide sequence: TGTGCCAGCAGCTTAAGCCGACTAGCGGGTACTAGCACAGATACGCAGTATTTT.

This clonotype was observed at least ten times. The J gene is TRBJ2-7, the V gene TRBV7-9; possibly TRBD2 for D (5 bases). Trimming took off 4 bases at V and 3 bases at J, with 22 bases between the two ends. The germline CDR1 and CDR2 sequences are SEHNR and FQNEAQ (reference sequence). This CDR3 contains 17 residues. The CDR3, as DNA: TGTGCCAGCAGCTCCTCAACCGGGATATCCTACGGCTACGAGCAGTACTTC. It translates to CASSSSTGISYGYEQYF.

This clonotype occurred many times. The V call is TRBV28, the J call TRBJ2-3; D gene uncertain. Trimming removed 4 bases at V and 3 bases at J, with 8 bases between. Germline-derived CDR1 and CDR2 are MDHEN and SYDVKM. The CDR3 has 13 amino acids. In nucleotides, the CDR3 is TGTGCCAGCAGTTGGCCAGCTACAGATACGCAGTATTTT. It encodes CASSWPATDTQYF. Complete variable domain (other parts from reference TRBV28 and TRBJ2-3): DVKVTQSSRYLVKRTGEKVFLECVQDMDHENMFWYRQDPGLGLRLIYFSYDVKMKEKGDIPEGYSVSREKKERFSLILESASTNQTSMYLCASSWPATDTQYFGPGTRLTVL.

There are many counts of this clonotype. The chain employs TRBV12-3 or TRBV12-4 and TRBJ2-3; 7 bases align to TRBD2. V trimming: 8 bases; J trimming: 4 bases; junction bases outside the gene matches: 3. The CDR3 sequence is 12 residues long. The CDR3 loop reads CASGEGPDTQYF. The CDR3 DNA reads as TGTGCCAGCGGGGAGGGCCCAGATACGCAGTATTTT.